This T cell receptor beta chain was captured in a study of shared clonotypes between healthy human individuals. Study-wide background: CD4 naive and CD4 memory each took three plates per donor, while CD8 naive took two and CD8 memory one. Broader study findings: It was only blood that was sampled, and tissue repertoires likely differ.

The CDR3 loop spans 15 amino acids. The V segment lost 0 bases and the J segment 6 bases; nucleotides outside the gene matches: 4. Germline V gene data show CDR1 as SGHRS and CDR2 as YFSETQ. Of note for this clone: What it recognizes is unknown.

The assay ran at deep level. This table comes from immunoSEQ multiplex PCR, and its TCRdb copy is limited to in-frame clones, with some not included. The repertoire holds a few hundred thousand clones, with around 96% as singletons. V is TRBV5-1 and J is TRBJ2-2; 8 nucleotides match TRBD1. The clonotype was recovered from a man in his thirties or forties in good health. The sample consisted of memory CD8+ T cells sorted from blood. The subset is: CD45RO+ cells pooled with CCR7-negative TemRA cells. CDR3 sequence reads: CASSLGTGRPGELFF. DNA of the CDR3: TGCGCCAGCAGCTTGGGGACAGGGCGACCCGGGGAGCTGTTTTTT.